This T cell receptor beta chain was recovered during a study of T cells in Graves' hyperthyroidism and ophthalmopathy (dated by TCRdb to between 2018 and 2021). Regarding the research as a whole: Peripheral blood samples were taken at the time of initial diagnosis, prior to any treatment. A discovery cohort of roughly 100 patients, about 43 with Graves' ophthalmopathy and under 60 with stable Graves' hyperthyroidism, was used to find distinguishing TCR V-J signatures. Prospective prediction of ophthalmopathy was tested in an independent validation cohort consisting of under 20 hyperthyroidism patients and 15 to 17 patients who later progressed to ophthalmopathy. The approximately 98 discovery patients were randomly divided into training and test sets at a 7:3 ratio. The study also compared thyroid tissue and blood T-cell repertoires from roughly 6 Graves' hyperthyroidism patients. Following sampling, methimazole starting at 30 mg daily was given to hyperthyroidism patients, and high-dose intravenous methylprednisolone was given to ophthalmopathy patients. The paper reports TCR Vbeta CDR3 sequencing of approximately 140 peripheral blood samples: 40 or so ophthalmopathy, approximately 74 hyperthyroidism and around 17 progressor patients. The paper as a whole reports these results and caveats: Ophthalmopathy was separated from stable hyperthyroidism by a 13 V-J signature model, with around 90% sensitivity and roughly 81% specificity obtained in cross-validation and 80%/75% obtained in testing. Sample size was not statistically predetermined, and investigators were not blinded to group allocation. During validation, the model predicted progression to ophthalmopathy a median of approximately 7 months ahead of onset, with approximately 70% sensitivity and more than 72% specificity. Most expanded thyroid clonotypes (frequency above 0.001) were also detected in blood, suggesting blood repertoires may reflect thyroid immune responses.

Ophthalmopathy patients had moderately to severely active disease, Clinical Activity Score of at least 3, NOSPECS grade of at least 4, and duration under 3 months. Any patient with an uncontrolled infection, another autoimmune disease, pregnancy or lactation was excluded. Diagnoses were established on the basis of clinical symptoms, serum thyroxine and TRAb, thyroid ultrasound, and orbital computed tomography. PBMCs were separated from about 10 ml of fresh peripheral blood using Ficoll-Paque density gradient centrifugation. Total RNA was extracted using Trizol reagent, and RNA quality was assessed on an Agilent 2100 Bioanalyzer. TCR beta CDR3 regions were amplified from RNA transcripts. A first-round RT-PCR of the TCR CDR3 used the HTBI primer set with the Qiagen OneStep RT-PCR kit. The libraries were constructed in a second round of multiplex PCR and then size-selected and purified. Sequencing of the libraries was done on an Illumina HiSeq2000 using paired-end 100 bp reads. The authors processed their data as follows. SOAPnuke was used to process the raw data, throwing out any read that contained adapters or uncalled bases, had a mean Phred below 15, or lacked an exact constant-primer or identifier match. COPE v1.2.5 was used to merge high-quality paired reads, and clonotypes were defined as unique nucleotide sequences. MiTCR v1.1 was used to align the clonotypes against IMGT TRBV, TRBD and TRBJ reference segments. Only V-J combinations with frequency above 0.0001, covering roughly 99% of repertoires, were analysed. A TCS score was defined as the ratio between F50 (clonal expansion) and ExV (chaos), using BLOSUM62-based TCRdist between CDR3 peptides within each V-J. Welch's t-statistics and random forest reduced 514 V-J features to about 13, which were used in a naive Bayes classifier (R e1071). The raw public data were reprocessed by TCRdb itself: fastp quality trimming at Q25, MiXCR clonotype calling, in-frame beta chains only. Each CDR3 protein gets just one entry, which takes the most common genes and DNA from the rows behind it. For this entry, the V and J calls and clone size follow TCRdb and not the study's own pipeline. This sample holds about 600,000 distinct CDR3 sequences; approximately 15% were observed only once. The ten largest clones take up 7.1% of the sample.

The germline V gene supplies CDR1 ENHRY and CDR2 SYGVKD. Including cysteine and phenylalanine, the CDR3 has 17 amino acids. The read is trimmed to its CDR3 DNA, 51 bases read in frame from base 1. At the junction V is shortened by 2 bases and J by 7 bases; bases outside the gene matches: 7. Details on this clonotype: The target of this receptor is not known. Per-base quality was not reported, and no clone a single base away is much larger than it.

This TCR was recovered from a woman between 18 and 29 years old with Graves' ophthalmopathy. Sequenced input: blood. This sequence uses TRBV10-3 and TRBJ2-3, and 15 junction bases match TRBD2. CDR3 protein: CAISETGTSGRLYTQYF. The nucleotide sequence is given as TGTGCCATCAGTGAGACTGGGACTAGCGGGAGGCTGTATACGCAGTATTTT.